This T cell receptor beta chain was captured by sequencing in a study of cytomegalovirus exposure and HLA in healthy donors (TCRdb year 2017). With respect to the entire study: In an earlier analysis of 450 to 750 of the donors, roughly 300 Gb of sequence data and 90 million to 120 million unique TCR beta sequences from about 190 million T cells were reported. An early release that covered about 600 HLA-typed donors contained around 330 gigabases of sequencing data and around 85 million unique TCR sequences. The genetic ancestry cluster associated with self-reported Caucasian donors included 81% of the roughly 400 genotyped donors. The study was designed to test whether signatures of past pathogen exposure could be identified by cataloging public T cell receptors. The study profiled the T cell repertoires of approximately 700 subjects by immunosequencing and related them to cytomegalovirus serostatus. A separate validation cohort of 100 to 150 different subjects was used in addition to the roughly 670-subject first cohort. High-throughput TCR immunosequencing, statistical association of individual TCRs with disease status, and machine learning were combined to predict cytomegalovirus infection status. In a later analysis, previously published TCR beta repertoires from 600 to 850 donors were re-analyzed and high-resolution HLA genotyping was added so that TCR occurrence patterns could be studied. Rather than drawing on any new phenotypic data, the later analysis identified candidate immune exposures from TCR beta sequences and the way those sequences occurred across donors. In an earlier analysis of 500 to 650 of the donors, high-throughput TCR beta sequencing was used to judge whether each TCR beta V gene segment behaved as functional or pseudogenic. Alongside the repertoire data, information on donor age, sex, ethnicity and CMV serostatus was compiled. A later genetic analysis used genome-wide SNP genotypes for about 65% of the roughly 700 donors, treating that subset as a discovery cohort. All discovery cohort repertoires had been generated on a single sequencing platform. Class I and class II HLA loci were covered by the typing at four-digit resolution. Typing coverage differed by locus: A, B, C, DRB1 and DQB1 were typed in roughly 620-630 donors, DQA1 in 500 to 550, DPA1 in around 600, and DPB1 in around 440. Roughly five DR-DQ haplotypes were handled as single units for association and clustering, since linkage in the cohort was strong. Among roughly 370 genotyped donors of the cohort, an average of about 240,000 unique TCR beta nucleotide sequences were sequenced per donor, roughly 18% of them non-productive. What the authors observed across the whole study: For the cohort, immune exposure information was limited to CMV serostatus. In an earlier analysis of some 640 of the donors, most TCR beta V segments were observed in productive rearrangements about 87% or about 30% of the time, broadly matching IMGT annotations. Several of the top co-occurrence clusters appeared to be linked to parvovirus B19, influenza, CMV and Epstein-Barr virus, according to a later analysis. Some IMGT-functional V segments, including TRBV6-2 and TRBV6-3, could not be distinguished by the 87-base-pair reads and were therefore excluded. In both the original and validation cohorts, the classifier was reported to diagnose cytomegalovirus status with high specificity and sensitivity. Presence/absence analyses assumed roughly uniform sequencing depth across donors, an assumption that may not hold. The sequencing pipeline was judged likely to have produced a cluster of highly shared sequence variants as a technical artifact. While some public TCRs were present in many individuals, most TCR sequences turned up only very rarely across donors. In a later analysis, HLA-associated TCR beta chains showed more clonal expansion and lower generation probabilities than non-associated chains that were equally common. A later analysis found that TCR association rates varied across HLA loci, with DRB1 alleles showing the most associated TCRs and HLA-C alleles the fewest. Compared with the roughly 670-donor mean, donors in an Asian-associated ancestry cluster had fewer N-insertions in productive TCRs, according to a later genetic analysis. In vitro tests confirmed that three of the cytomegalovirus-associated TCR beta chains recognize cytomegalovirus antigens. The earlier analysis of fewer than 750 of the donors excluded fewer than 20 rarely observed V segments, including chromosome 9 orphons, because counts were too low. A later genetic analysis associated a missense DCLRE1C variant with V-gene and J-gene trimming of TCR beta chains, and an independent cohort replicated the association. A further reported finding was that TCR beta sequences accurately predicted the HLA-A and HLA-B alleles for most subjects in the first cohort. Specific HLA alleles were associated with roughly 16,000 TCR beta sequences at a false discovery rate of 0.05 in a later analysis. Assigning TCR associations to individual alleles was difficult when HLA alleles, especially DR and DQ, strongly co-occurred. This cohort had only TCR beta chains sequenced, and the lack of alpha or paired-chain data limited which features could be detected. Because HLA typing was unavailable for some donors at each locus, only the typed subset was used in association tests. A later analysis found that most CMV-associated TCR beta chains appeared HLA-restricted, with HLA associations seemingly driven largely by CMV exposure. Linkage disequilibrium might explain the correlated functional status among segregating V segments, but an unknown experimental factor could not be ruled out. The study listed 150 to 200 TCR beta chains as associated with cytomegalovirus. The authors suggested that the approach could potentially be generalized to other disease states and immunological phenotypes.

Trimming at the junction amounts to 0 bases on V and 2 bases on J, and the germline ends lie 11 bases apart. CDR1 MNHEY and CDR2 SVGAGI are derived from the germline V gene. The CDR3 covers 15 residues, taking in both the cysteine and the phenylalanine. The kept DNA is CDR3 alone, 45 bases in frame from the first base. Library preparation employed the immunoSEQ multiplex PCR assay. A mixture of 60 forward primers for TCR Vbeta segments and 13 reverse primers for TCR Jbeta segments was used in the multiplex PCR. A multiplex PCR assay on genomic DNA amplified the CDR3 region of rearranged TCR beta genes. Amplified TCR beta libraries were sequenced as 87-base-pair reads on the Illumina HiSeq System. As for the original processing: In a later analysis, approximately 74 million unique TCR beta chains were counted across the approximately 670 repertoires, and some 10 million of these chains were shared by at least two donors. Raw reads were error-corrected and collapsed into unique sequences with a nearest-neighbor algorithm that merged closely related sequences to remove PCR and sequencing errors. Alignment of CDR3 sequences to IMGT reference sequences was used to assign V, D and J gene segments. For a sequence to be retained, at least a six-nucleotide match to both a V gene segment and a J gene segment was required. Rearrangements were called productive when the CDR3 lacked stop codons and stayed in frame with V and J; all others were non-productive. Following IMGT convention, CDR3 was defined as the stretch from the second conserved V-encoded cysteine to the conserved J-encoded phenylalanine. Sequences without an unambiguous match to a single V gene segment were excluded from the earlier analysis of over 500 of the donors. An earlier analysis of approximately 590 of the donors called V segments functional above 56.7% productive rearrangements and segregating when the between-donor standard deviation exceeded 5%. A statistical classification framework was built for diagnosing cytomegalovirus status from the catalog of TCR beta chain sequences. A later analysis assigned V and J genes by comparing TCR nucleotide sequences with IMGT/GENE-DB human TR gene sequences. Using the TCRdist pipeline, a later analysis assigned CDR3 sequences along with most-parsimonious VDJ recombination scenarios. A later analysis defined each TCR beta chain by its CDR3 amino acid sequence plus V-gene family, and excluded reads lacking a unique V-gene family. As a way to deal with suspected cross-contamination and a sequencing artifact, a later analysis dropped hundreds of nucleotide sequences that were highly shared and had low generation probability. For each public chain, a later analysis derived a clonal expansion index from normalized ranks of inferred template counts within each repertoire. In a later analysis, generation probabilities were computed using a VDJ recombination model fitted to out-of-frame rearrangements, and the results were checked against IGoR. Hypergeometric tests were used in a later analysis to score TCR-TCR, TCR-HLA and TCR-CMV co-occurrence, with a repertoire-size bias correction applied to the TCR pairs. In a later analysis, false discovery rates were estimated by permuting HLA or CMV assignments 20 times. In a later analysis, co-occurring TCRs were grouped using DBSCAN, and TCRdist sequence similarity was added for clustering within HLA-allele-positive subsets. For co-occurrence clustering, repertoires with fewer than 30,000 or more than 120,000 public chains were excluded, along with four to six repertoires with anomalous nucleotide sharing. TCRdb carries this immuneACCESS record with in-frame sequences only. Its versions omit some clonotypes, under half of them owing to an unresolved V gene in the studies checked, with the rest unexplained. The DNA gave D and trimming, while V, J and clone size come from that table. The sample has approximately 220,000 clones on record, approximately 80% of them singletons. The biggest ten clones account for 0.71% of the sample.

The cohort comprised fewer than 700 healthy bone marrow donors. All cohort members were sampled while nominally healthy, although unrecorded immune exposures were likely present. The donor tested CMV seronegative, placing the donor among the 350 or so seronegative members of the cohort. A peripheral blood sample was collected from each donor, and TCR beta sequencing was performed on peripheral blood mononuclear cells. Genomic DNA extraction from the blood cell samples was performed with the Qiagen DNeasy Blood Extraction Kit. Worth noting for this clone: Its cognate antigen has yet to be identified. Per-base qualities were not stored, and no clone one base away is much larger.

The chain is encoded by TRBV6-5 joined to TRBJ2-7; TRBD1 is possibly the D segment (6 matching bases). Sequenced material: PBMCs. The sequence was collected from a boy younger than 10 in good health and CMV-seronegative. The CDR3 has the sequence CASSYSKQGAYEQYF. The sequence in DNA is TGTGCCAGCAGTTACTCGAAACAGGGCGCCTACGAGCAGTACTTC.